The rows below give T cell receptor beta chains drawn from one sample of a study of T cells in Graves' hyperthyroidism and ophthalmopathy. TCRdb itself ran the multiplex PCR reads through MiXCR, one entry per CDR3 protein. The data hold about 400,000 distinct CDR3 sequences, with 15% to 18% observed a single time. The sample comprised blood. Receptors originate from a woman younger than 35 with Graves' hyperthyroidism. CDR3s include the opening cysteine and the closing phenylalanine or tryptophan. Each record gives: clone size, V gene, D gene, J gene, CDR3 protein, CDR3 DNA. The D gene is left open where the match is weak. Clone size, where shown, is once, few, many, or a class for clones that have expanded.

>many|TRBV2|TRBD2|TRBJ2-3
CASSVYSGGTDTQYF
TGTGCCAGCAGTGTCTATAGCGGGGGAACAGATACGCAGTATTTT
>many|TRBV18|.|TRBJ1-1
CASSRDKNTEAFF
TGTGCCAGCTCCCGGGACAAGAACACTGAAGCTTTCTTT
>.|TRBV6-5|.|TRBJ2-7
CASSYSGGPSYEQYF
TGTGCCAGCAGTTACTCAGGGGGACCTTCCTACGAGCAGTACTTC
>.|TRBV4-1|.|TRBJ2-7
CASSVRDDYEQYF
TGCGCCAGCAGCGTCCGGGACGACTACGAGCAGTACTTC
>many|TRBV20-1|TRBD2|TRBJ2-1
CSASPGLAGGPGEQFF
TGCAGTGCCTCCCCGGGACTAGCGGGAGGGCCGGGGGAGCAGTTCTTC
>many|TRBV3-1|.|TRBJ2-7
CASKSWGYEQYF
TGTGCCAGCAAGTCGTGGGGGTACGAGCAGTACTTC
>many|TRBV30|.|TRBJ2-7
CAWGGGGYEQYF
TGTGCCTGGGGCGGTGGGGGCTACGAGCAGTACTTC
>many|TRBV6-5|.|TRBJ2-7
CASSYTSFYEQYF
TGTGCCAGCAGTTACACTAGTTTCTACGAGCAGTACTTC
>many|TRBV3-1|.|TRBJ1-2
CASAVGGNYGYTF
TGTGCCAGCGCAGTGGGGGGAAACTATGGCTACACCTTC
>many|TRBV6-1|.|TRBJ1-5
CASSEPISLRRGNQPQHF
TGTGCCAGCAGTGAACCCATATCGTTGAGAAGGGGCAATCAGCCCCAGCATTTT
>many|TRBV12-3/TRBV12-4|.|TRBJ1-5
CASSGPRDRNQPQHF
TGTGCCAGCAGTGGCCCCCGGGACCGTAATCAGCCCCAGCATTTT
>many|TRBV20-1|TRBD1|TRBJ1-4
CSATTGVKFEKLFF
TGCAGTGCTACGACAGGGGTCAAGTTTGAAAAACTGTTTTTT
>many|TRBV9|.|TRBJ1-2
CASSAGGDTWGYTF
TGTGCCAGCAGCGCCGGTGGGGACACCTGGGGCTACACCTTC
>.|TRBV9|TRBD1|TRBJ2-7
CASSVAGGEYEQYF
TGTGCCAGCAGCGTAGCAGGGGGCGAATACGAGCAGTACTTC
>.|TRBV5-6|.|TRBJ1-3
CASSRNQGFSGNTIYF
TGTGCCAGCAGCCGTAACCAGGGATTCTCTGGAAACACCATATATTTT
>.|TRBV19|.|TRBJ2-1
CASSNGGGYNEQFF
TGTGCCAGTAGTAACGGAGGGGGATACAATGAGCAGTTCTTC
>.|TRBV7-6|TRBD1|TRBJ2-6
CASSQGMTGTSSGANVLTF
TGTGCCAGCAGCCAGGGGATGACAGGGACCTCCTCTGGGGCCAACGTCCTGACTTTC
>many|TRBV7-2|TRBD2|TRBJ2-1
CASSLRERGGREQFF
TGTGCCAGCAGCTTAAGGGAGCGGGGGGGCCGTGAGCAGTTCTTC
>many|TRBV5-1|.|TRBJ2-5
CASSLNGPQSQETQYF
TGCGCCAGCAGCTTGAATGGTCCTCAAAGTCAAGAGACCCAGTACTTC
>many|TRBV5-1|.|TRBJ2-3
CASSLLVGGGTDTQYF
TGCGCCAGCAGCTTACTTGTGGGGGGCGGAACAGATACGCAGTATTTT
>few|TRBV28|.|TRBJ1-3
CATSWQFGNTIYF
TGTGCCACCTCGTGGCAGTTTGGAAACACCATATATTTT
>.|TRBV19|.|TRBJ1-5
CASPRGRGGGQPQHF
TGTGCCAGTCCTAGGGGCAGGGGTGGGGGTCAGCCCCAGCATTTT
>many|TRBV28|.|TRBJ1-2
CASSFWAGRDYGYTF
TGTGCCAGCAGTTTTTGGGCCGGAAGGGACTATGGCTACACCTTC
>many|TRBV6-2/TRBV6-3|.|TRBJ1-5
CASRERRMDNQPQHF
TGTGCCAGCAGAGAACGACGGATGGACAATCAGCCCCAGCATTTT
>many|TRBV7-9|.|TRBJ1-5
CASTPGAGNQPQHF
TGTGCCAGTACACCGGGGGCCGGCAATCAGCCCCAGCATTTT
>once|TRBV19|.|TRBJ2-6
CASSIAGMGANVLTF
TGTGCCAGTAGTATAGCGGGCATGGGGGCCAACGTCCTGACTTTC
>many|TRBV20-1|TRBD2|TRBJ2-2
CSARATTLAGGLSPNTGELFF
TGCAGTGCTAGAGCCACGACACTAGCGGGGGGCCTAAGTCCGAACACCGGGGAGCTGTTTTTT
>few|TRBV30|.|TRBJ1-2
CALTTGGGYTF
TGTGCACTAACCACCGGGGGTGGCTACACCTTC
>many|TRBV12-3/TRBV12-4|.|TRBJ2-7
CASSLGQTIGEQYF
TGTGCCAGCAGTTTAGGCCAAACCATCGGCGAGCAGTACTTC
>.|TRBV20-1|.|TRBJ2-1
CSAIRDSDYNEQFF
TGCAGTGCTATCCGGGACTCCGACTACAATGAGCAGTTCTTC
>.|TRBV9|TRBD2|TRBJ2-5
CASSVDLAGGPFYF
TGTGCCAGCAGCGTAGACCTAGCGGGGGGGCCCTTTTACTTC
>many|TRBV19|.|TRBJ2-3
CASSQPLVRADTQYF
TGTGCCAGTAGTCAGCCCCTAGTGAGGGCAGATACGCAGTATTTT
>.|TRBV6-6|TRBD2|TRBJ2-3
CASSYYGGRGGRDTQYF
TGTGCCAGCAGTTACTACGGCGGGAGGGGGGGTAGAGATACGCAGTATTTT
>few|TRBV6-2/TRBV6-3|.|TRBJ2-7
CASSRLDYEQYF
TGTGCCAGCAGCCGACTTGACTACGAGCAGTACTTC
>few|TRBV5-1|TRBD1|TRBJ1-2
CASSFTLTGTGRYGYTF
TGCGCCAGCAGCTTCACGTTAACCGGGACAGGGCGCTATGGCTACACCTTC
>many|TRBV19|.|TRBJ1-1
CASSQGGGITEAFF
TGTGCCAGTAGTCAAGGGGGTGGGATCACTGAAGCTTTCTTT
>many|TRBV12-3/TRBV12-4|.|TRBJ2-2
CATDHGEGGLTGELFF
TGTGCCACCGACCACGGGGAGGGGGGGCTAACCGGGGAGCTGTTTTTT
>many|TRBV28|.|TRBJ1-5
CASNRRWGNQPQHF
TGTGCCAGCAATCGGAGGTGGGGCAATCAGCCCCAGCATTTT
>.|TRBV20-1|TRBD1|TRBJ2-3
CSAPELRGTDTQYF
TGCAGTGCCCCCGAGCTCAGGGGGACAGATACGCAGTATTTT
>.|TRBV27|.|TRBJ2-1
CASSFGLAPYNEQFF
TGTGCCAGCAGTTTTGGGCTAGCGCCGTACAATGAGCAGTTCTTC
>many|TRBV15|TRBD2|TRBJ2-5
CATSRWGLAGGGETQYF
TGTGCCACCAGCAGATGGGGACTAGCGGGAGGAGGAGAGACCCAGTACTTC
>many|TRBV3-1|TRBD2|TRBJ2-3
CASSQDGLAGGDTQYF
TGTGCCAGCAGCCAAGATGGACTAGCGGGAGGAGATACGCAGTATTTT
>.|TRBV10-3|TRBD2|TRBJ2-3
CAISDGGGATDTQYF
TGTGCCATCAGTGATGGCGGGGGGGCCACAGATACGCAGTATTTT
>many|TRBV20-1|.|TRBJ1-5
CSASRGYLNQPQHF
TGCAGTGCTAGCCGTGGGTATTTGAATCAGCCCCAGCATTTT
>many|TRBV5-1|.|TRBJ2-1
CASSLEGLGYNEQFF
TGCGCCAGCAGCTTGGAGGGACTGGGCTACAATGAGCAGTTCTTC
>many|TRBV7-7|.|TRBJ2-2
CASSLTTSSAGELFF
TGTGCTAGCAGCTTAACAACTAGCAGCGCCGGGGAGCTGTTTTTT
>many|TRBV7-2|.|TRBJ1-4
CASSLRLTNEKLFF
TGTGCCAGCAGCTTGCGGTTAACTAATGAAAAACTGTTTTTT
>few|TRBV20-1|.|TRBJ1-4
CGWGTSRGEKLFF
TGCGGTTGGGGGACTTCCCGGGGGGAAAAACTGTTTTTT
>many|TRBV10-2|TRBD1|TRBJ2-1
CASSEWTGLNEQFF
TGCGCCAGCAGTGAATGGACAGGGCTGAATGAGCAGTTCTTC
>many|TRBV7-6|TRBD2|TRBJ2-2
CASSLGGTAHRELFF
TGTGCCAGCAGCTTGGGGGGGACGGCACACCGGGAGCTGTTTTTT
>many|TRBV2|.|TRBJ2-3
CASSGGRDTQYF
TGTGCCAGCAGTGGGGGACGAGATACGCAGTATTTT
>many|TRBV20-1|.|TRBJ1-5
CSASPGLESQPQHF
TGCAGTGCTAGCCCAGGGCTAGAAAGTCAGCCCCAGCATTTT
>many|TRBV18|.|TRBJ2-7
CASSPGRDEQYF
TGTGCCAGCTCACCCGGCCGTGACGAGCAGTACTTC
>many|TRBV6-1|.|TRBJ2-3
CASSLRGETDTQYF
TGTGCCAGCAGTTTGAGAGGGGAAACAGATACGCAGTATTTT
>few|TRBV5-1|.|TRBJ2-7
CASSSENSHEQYF
TGCGCCAGCAGCTCCGAAAATAGTCACGAGCAGTACTTC